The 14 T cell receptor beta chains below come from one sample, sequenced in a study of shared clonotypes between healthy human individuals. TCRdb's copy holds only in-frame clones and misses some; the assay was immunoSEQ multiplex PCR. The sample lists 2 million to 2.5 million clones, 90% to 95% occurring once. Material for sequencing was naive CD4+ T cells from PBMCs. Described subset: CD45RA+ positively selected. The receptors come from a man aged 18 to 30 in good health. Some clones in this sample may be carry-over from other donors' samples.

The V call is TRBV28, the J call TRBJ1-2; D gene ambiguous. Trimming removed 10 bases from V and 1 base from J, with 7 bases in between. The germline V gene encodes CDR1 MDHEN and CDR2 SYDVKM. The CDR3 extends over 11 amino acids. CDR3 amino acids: CATYSNYGYTF. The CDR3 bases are TGTGCCACCTACAGTAACTATGGCTACACCTTC.

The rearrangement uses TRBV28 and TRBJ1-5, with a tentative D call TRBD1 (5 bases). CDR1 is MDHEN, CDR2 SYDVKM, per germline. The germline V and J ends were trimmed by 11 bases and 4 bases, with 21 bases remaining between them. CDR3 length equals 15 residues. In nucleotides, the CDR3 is TGTGCCTCTAAGGAAGGGGCAGGAACGAATCAGCCCCAGCATTTT. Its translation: CASKEGAGTNQPQHF. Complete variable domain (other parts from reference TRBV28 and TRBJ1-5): DVKVTQSSRYLVKRTGEKVFLECVQDMDHENMFWYRQDPGLGLRLIYFSYDVKMKEKGDIPEGYSVSREKKERFSLILESASTNQTSMYLCASKEGAGTNQPQHFGDGTRLSIL.

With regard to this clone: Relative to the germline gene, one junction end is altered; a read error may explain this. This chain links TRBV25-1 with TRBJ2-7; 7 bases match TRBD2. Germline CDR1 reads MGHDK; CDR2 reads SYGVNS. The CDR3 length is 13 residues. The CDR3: CASSASGAYEQCF. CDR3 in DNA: TGTGCCAGCAGCGCAAGCGGGGCCTACGAGCAGTGCTTC.

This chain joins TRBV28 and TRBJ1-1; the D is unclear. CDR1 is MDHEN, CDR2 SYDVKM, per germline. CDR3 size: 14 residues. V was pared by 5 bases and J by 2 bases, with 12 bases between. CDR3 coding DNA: TGTGCCAGCAGTCTAGTCCCGCCCAACACTGAAGCTTTCTTT. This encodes CASSLVPPNTEAFF.

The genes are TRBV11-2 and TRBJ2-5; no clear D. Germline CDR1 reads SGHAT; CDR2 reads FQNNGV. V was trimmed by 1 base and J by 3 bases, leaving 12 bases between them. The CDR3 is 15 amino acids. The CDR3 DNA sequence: TGTGCCAGCAGCTTAGTTTCGGCAGCCGAAGAGACCCAGTACTTC. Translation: CASSLVSAAEETQYF.

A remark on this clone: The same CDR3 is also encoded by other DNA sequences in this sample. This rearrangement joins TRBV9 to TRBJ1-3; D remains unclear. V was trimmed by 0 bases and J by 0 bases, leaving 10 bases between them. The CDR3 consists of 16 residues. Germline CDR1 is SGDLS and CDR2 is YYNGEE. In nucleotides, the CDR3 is TGTGCCAGCAGCGTAGGGCAATTGTTCTCTGGAAACACCATATATTTT. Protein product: CASSVGQLFSGNTIYF.

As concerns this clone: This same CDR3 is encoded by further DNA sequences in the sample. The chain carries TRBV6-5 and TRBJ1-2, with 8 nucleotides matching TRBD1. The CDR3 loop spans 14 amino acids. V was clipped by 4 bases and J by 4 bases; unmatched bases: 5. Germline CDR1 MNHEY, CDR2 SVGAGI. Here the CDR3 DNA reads TGTGCCAGCAGTTCTGGACAGGGCAGCTATGGCTACACCTTC. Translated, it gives CASSSGQGSYGYTF.

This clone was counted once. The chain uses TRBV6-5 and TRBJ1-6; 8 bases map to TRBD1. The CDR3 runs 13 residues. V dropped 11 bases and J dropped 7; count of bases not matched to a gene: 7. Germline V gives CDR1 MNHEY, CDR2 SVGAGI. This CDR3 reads CAVRQGKNSPLHF. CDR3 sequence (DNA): TGTGCCGTCCGACAGGGGAAGAATTCACCCCTCCACTTT.

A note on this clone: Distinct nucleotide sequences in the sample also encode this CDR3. CDR3 sequence reads: CAWSGQDYGYTF. The CDR3 DNA reads TGTGCCTGGAGTGGACAGGACTATGGCTACACCTTC. The gene calls are TRBV30 and TRBJ1-2, with D possibly TRBD1 on 6 matching bases. CDR1 is GTSNPN, CDR2 SVGIG, per germline (reference sequence). The CDR3 sequence is 12 residues long. Trimming shortened V by 1 base and J by 3 bases, and 6 bases separated the two germline ends.

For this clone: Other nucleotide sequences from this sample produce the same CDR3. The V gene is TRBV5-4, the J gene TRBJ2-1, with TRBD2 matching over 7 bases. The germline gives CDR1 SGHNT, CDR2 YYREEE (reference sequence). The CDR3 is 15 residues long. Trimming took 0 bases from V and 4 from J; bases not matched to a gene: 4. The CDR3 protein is CASSLGLAGYNEQFF. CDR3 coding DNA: TGTGCCAGCAGCTTGGGACTAGCAGGTTACAATGAGCAGTTCTTC. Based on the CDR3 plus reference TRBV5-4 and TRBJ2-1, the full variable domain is ETGVTQSPTHLIKTRGQQVTLRCSSQSGHNTVSWYQQALGQGPQFIFQYYREEENGRGNFPPRFSGLQFPNYSSELNVNALELDDSALYLCASSLGLAGYNEQFFGPGTRLTVL.

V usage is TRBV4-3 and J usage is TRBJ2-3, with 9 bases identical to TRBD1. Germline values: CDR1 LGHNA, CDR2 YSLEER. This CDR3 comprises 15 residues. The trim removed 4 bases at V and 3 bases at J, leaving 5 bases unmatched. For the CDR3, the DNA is TGCGCCAGCAGCCCTAAGACAGGGGGAACAGATACGCAGTATTTT. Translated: CASSPKTGGTDTQYF.

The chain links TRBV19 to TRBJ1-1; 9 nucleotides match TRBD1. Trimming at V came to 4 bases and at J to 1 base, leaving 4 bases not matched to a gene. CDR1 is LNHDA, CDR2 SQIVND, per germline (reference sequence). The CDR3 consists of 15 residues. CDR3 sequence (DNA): TGTGCCAGTAGTACGGGACAGGGCCCGAACACTGAAGCTTTCTTT. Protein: CASSTGQGPNTEAFF. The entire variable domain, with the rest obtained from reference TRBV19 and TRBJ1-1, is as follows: DGGITQSPKYLFRKEGQNVTLSCEQNLNHDAMYWYRQDPGQGLRLIYYSQIVNDFQKGDIAEGYSVSREKKESFPLTVTSAQKNPTAFYLCASSTGQGPNTEAFFGQGTRLTVV.

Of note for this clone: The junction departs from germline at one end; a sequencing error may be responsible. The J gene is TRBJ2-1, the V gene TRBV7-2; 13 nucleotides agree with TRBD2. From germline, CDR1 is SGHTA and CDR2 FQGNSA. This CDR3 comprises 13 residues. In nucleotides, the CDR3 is TGTGCCAGCAGCCAGGAGGGACTAGCGGGACACGTCTTC. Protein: CASSQEGLAGHVF.

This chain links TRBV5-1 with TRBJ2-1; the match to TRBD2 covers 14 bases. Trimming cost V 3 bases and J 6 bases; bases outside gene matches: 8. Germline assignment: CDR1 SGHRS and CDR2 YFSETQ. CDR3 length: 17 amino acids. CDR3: CASSSPPGLAGGNEQFF. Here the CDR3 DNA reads TGCGCCAGCAGCTCTCCCCCAGGACTAGCGGGAGGCAATGAGCAGTTCTTC.